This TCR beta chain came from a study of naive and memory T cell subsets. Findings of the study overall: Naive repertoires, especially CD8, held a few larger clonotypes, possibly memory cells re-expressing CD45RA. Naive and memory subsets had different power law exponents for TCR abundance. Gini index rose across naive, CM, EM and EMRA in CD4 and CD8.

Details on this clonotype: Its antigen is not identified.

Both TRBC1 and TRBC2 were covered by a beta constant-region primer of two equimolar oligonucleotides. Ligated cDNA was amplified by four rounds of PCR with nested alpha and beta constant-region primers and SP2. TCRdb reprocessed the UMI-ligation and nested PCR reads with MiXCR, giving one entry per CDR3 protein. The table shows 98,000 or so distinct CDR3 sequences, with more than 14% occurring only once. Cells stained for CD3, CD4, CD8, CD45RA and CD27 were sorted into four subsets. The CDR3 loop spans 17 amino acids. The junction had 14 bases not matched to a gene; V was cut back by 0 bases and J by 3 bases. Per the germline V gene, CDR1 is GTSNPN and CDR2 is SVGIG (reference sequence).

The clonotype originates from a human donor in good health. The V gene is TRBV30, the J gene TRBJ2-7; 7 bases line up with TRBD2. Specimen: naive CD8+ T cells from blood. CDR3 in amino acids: CAWSVRAGPYGGYEQYF. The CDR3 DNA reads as TGTGCCTGGAGTGTACGAGCGGGGCCTTACGGAGGCTACGAGCAGTACTTC.